The next 30 T cell receptor beta chains were all read from a single sample in a study of cytomegalovirus exposure and HLA in healthy donors. It was with 60 Vbeta and 13 Jbeta primers that the PCR ran. Profiled with immunoSEQ multiplex PCR; TCRdb holds only in-frame clones, not every one. This sample has 96,000 or so clones; roughly 74% occur once, and the top ten carry roughly 3%. The sequenced sample consisted of PBMCs. The receptors were sampled from a female donor in good health and CMV-seropositive.

This sequence joins TRBV19 and TRBJ2-7; 9 bases map to TRBD1. In germline, CDR1 is LNHDA, CDR2 SQIVND (reference sequence). The CDR3 has 14 amino acids. V shed 8 bases, J shed 2 bases, and the junction held 7 bases outside the gene matches. CDR3 amino acids: CASGDRVYPYEQYF. In DNA form, the CDR3 reads TGTGCCAGTGGGGACAGGGTTTACCCCTACGAGCAGTACTTC.

The chain has TRBV7-9 and TRBJ2-7; no definite D call. This CDR3 region has 11 residues. The germline V gene has CDR1 SEHNR and CDR2 FQNEAQ (reference sequence). Trimming left V 6 bases short and J 3 bases short, with 6 bases between. CDR3 loop: CASSPNYEQYF. In DNA form, the CDR3 reads TGTGCCAGCAGTCCCAACTACGAGCAGTACTTC.

The V and J genes are TRBV27 and TRBJ1-2, with TRBD1 matching over 7 bases. CDR3 size: 13 residues. The V and J ends lost 11 bases and 7 bases, in that order; junction bases with no gene match: 13. Germline CDR1 is MNHEY and CDR2 is SMNVEV (reference sequence). The DNA of the CDR3 is TGTGCCCCCTTGCGACAGGGAAGGAGTGGCTACACCTTC. Its translation: CAPLRQGRSGYTF.

The chain recombines TRBV29-1 with TRBJ1-5, with a possible D match to TRBD1 (6 bases). The CDR3 totals 13 residues. CDR1 is SQVTM, CDR2 ANQGSEA, per germline. The germline V and J ends were trimmed by 0 bases and 9 bases, with 12 bases remaining between them. DNA for the CDR3: TGCAGCGTTGAAGAGGCAGGGGAATCGCCCCAGCATTTT. Protein product: CSVEEAGESPQHF.

The chain has TRBV6-1 and TRBJ2-7, with D perhaps matching TRBD2 (5 bases). CDR1 MNHNS and CDR2 SASEGT come from the germline V gene. Trimming took off 8 bases at V and 3 bases at J, with 14 bases between the two ends. There are 13 residues in the CDR3. The CDR3 nucleotides read TGTGCCAGCTACCTAACGGGGAGCTACGAGCAGTACTTC. Its translation is CASYLTGSYEQYF.

This clone was counted a few times. This chain connects TRBV25-1 to TRBJ1-1, with D maybe TRBD1 (5 bases). The CDR3 consists of 15 residues. CDR1 and CDR2 from the germline V gene are MGHDK and SYGVNS. V shed 4 bases and J shed 4 bases, with 16 bases lying between them. In DNA form, the CDR3 reads TGTGCCAGCAGTGTCCTCGGGGGTGGGGGCACTGAAGCTTTCTTT. Amino acid sequence: CASSVLGGGGTEAFF. The variable domain in full, with the rest retrieved from reference TRBV25-1 and TRBJ1-1, is EADIYQTPRYLVIGTGKKITLECSQTMGHDKMYWYQQDPGMELHLIHYSYGVNSTEKGDLSSESTVSRIRTEHFPLTLESARPSHTSQYLCASSVLGGGGTEAFFGQGTRLTVV.

The CDR3 loop is CASSLQPGVANEQYF. The CDR3 bases are TGTGCCAGCAGCTTACAGCCAGGGGTAGCGAACGAGCAGTACTTC. The rearrangement links TRBV7-2 to TRBJ2-7, with a weak D call TRBD1 (6 bases). V was shortened by 2 bases and J by 5 bases, with 16 bases between the two germline ends. This CDR3 contains 15 residues. Germline V gene sequence: CDR1 SGHTA, CDR2 FQGNSA.

J is TRBJ1-5 and V is TRBV29-1; D might be TRBD1 (5 bases). The CDR3 covers 11 residues. The germline V gene encodes CDR1 SQVTM and CDR2 ANQGSEA. Trimming shortened V by 6 bases and J by 5 bases, and 8 bases separated the two germline ends. CDR3 in DNA: TGCAGCGTGGGGGAGGATCAGCCCCAGCATTTT. Its protein product is CSVGEDQPQHF.

The V and J genes are TRBV4-1 and TRBJ2-2; a possible D gene is TRBD2 (6 bases). V gave up 1 base and J gave up 1 base, with 13 bases separating them. The CDR3 has 17 amino acids. Looked up from germline, CDR1 is MGHRA and CDR2 is YSYEKL. The CDR3 region has the DNA TGCGCCAGCAGCCAAGGGTCGAGTAGCGGGAACACCGGGGAGCTGTTTTTT. This codes for CASSQGSSSGNTGELFF.

J is TRBJ2-2 and V is TRBV6-5; 13 nucleotides align to TRBD2. The CDR3 loop spans 15 amino acids. Germline assignment: CDR1 MNHEY and CDR2 SVGAGI. V trimming: 5 bases; J trimming: 6 bases; junction bases outside the gene matches: 3. In DNA form, the CDR3 reads TGTGCCAGCAGTCGACTAGCGGGGGGTCCCGGGGAGCTGTTTTTT. It translates to CASSRLAGGPGELFF.

The chain combines TRBV18 with TRBJ1-1; TRBD1 is a possible D gene (6 bases). V lost 6 bases and J 3 bases, leaving 14 bases between the germline ends. The CDR3 spans 14 residues. The germline CDR1 and CDR2 sequences are KGHSH and LQKENI. The CDR3 DNA follows: TGTGCCAGCTCGACACAGGGAGGGGACACTGAAGCTTTCTTT. The encoded protein is CASSTQGGDTEAFF.

The V call is TRBV28, the J call TRBJ1-2; TRBD1 is a possible D gene (5 bases). CDR1 MDHEN and CDR2 SYDVKM come from the germline V gene. The CDR3 sequence is 14 residues long. Deletions cut 6 bases from V and 4 bases from J, with 15 bases between. The CDR3 region is CASSPGRQVYGYTF. In DNA, the CDR3 is TGTGCCAGCAGCCCAGGGCGCCAGGTCTATGGCTACACCTTC.

V usage is TRBV6-5 and J usage is TRBJ1-2; 9 nucleotides match TRBD1. Losses at the gene ends were 6 bases for V and 4 bases for J; bases not matched to a gene: 6. The CDR3 is made up of 14 amino acids. The germline gives CDR1 MNHEY, CDR2 SVGAGI. The CDR3 coding sequence is TGTGCCAGCAGCGGGACAGGGTCCGGCTATGGCTACACCTTC. Translated, it gives CASSGTGSGYGYTF.

The chain employs TRBV28 and TRBJ1-2; 8 bases line up with TRBD1. CDR3 length: 13 amino acids. The V gene's germline CDR1 is MDHEN and CDR2 SYDVKM. V shed 7 bases and J 4 bases; nucleotides not matched to a gene: 5. The CDR3 DNA reads as TGTGCCAGCAAGACAGGGGATCCCTATGGCTACACCTTC. As protein: CASKTGDPYGYTF.

This sequence joins TRBV7-9 and TRBJ1-5; D call uncertain. Germline loops: CDR1 SEHNR, CDR2 FQNEAQ (reference sequence). Trimming cost V 0 bases and J 3 bases, with 12 bases left between them. The length of the CDR3 is 16 residues. CDR3 sequence reads: CASSLAWAGFNQPQHF. CDR3 DNA: TGTGCCAGCAGCTTAGCGTGGGCAGGTTTCAATCAGCCCCAGCATTTT.

The chain combines TRBV7-2 with TRBJ2-2; 8 nucleotides agree with TRBD1. V lost 5 bases to trimming and J lost 5 bases; unmatched junction nucleotides: 4. Per the germline V gene, CDR1 is SGHTA and CDR2 is FQGNSA. There are 14 residues in the CDR3. The CDR3 is CASSPTGGTGELFF. CDR3 DNA sequence: TGTGCCAGCAGCCCCACAGGGGGGACCGGGGAGCTGTTTTTT.

In its sample, this clone was seen once. This chain connects TRBV4-3 to TRBJ2-3; no clear D gene. The CDR3 extends over 15 amino acids. Germline CDR1 and CDR2: LGHNA and YSLEER. The ends were cut back, 0 bases at V and 1 base at J, with 8 bases in the middle. The CDR3 DNA follows: TGCGCCAGCAGCCAAGACGCCTTAGGCACAGATACGCAGTATTTT. It specifies CASSQDALGTDTQYF.

This clone was detected a few times. The chain combines TRBV28 with TRBJ1-1, with TRBD1 as a possible D gene (6 bases). In germline, CDR1 is MDHEN, CDR2 SYDVKM. This CDR3 is 17 amino acids long. V was pared by 6 bases and J by 13 bases, with 33 bases between. In nucleotides, the CDR3 is TGTGCCAGCAGCCCCCCTCGTAAGATTGGGGTCCTGACAGGAGGTTTCTTT. It codes for CASSPPRKIGVLTGGFF. The full variable domain, in which reference TRBV28 and TRBJ1-1 provide the parts outside the CDR3, is DVKVTQSSRYLVKRTGEKVFLECVQDMDHENMFWYRQDPGLGLRLIYFSYDVKMKEKGDIPEGYSVSREKKERFSLILESASTNQTSMYLCASSPPRKIGVLTGGFFGQGTRLTVV.

This chain uses TRBV12-2 with TRBJ1-5; the table's D call, TRBD1, was not checked against the DNA. TRBV12-2 is listed as a pseudogene. The CDR3 loop spans 15 amino acids. The CDR3 sequence is CASRLDAGADQPQHF. The CDR3, as DNA: TGTGCAAGTCGCTTAGATGCAGGGGCGGATCAGCCCCAGCATTTT.

The chain employs TRBV10-3 and TRBJ2-5; TRBD2 agrees at 10 bases. Germline CDR1 reads ENHRY; CDR2 reads SYGVKD. The CDR3 spans 19 residues. Trimming removed 0 bases from V and 3 bases from J; junction bases left unmatched: 13. CDR3 sequence reads: CAISESMAEGTSGEETQYF. CDR3 nucleotides: TGTGCCATCAGTGAGTCGATGGCCGAGGGTACTAGCGGGGAAGAGACCCAGTACTTC.

A few counts support this clone. The chain is built from TRBV4-3 and TRBJ2-7, with a weak D call TRBD1 (6 bases). CDR1 is LGHNA, CDR2 YSLEER, per germline. The ends were cut back, 3 bases at V and 3 bases at J, with 12 bases in the middle. The CDR3 has 14 residues. The CDR3 DNA is TGCGCCAGCAGCCAGGCACAGGGTGTCTACGAGCAGTACTTC. Protein sequence: CASSQAQGVYEQYF.

The V call is TRBV7-9, the J call TRBJ1-2, with TRBD1 matching over 7 bases. The length of the CDR3 is 14 residues. The germline V gene encodes CDR1 SEHNR and CDR2 FQNEAQ (reference sequence). Trimming cost V 5 bases and J 2 bases; bases outside gene matches: 5. The CDR3: CASSTGTANYGYTF. The CDR3 nucleotides are TGTGCCAGCAGCACCGGGACAGCCAACTATGGCTACACCTTC.

V usage is TRBV5-1 and J usage is TRBJ2-5; D is possibly TRBD2 (6 bases). The V end was cut by 2 bases, the J end by 5 bases, with 13 bases between. This CDR3 has 14 residues. Germline V lookup: CDR1 SGHRS, CDR2 YFSETQ. CDR3 protein: CASSFGDLGETQYF. CDR3 DNA sequence: TGCGCCAGCAGCTTCGGGGACTTGGGGGAGACCCAGTACTTC.

On this clone itself: The sample holds other DNA sequences that translate to the same CDR3. CDR3 bases: TGCGCCAGCAGCTTGACGGGGGGGAACACTGAAGCTTTCTTT. The encoded protein is CASSLTGGNTEAFF. The rearrangement links TRBV5-1 to TRBJ1-1; TRBD1 is a possible D gene (5 bases). This CDR3 has 14 amino acids. V shed 1 base and J shed 1 base, with 8 bases lying between them. Germline-derived CDR1 and CDR2 are SGHRS and YFSETQ. Using reference TRBV5-1 and TRBJ1-1 for the parts outside the CDR3, the full variable domain is KAGVTQTPRYLIKTRGQQVTLSCSPISGHRSVSWYQQTPGQGLQFLFEYFSETQRNKGNFPGRFSGRQFSNSRSEMNVSTLELGDSALYLCASSLTGGNTEAFFGQGTRLTVV.

Of note for this clone: An end of the junction differs from the germline gene, which may be a read error. The V and J genes are TRBV7-7 and TRBJ2-2; D is unclear. The CDR3 is 15 amino acids. Germline assignment: CDR1 SSHAT and CDR2 FNYEAQ (reference sequence). CDR3 amino acids: CASSPRSANTGELFF. The CDR3 DNA follows: TGTGCTAGCAGCCCGAGAAGCGCGAACACCGGGGAGCTGTTTTTT.

This clone was counted between two and nine times. In DNA, the CDR3 is TGTGCCAGCAAGCCGTTGAGTTACTATGGCTACACCTTC. Translated, it gives CASKPLSYYGYTF. The J gene is TRBJ1-2, the V gene TRBV5-6; D unclear. V dropped 6 bases and J dropped 3 bases, with 12 bases sitting between them. Germline assignment: CDR1 SGHDT and CDR2 YYEEEE. The CDR3 loop spans 13 amino acids.

This clone was observed a few times. This chain connects TRBV5-1 to TRBJ2-5, with 8 bases aligning to TRBD2. Looked up from germline, CDR1 is SGHRS and CDR2 is YFSETQ. The CDR3 is 14 residues long. With V trimmed by 1 base and J by 5 bases, 4 bases remained unmatched. Here the CDR3 reads CASSLIRGGETQYF. CDR3 coding DNA: TGCGCCAGCAGCTTGATACGGGGGGGGGAGACCCAGTACTTC.

This rearrangement joins TRBV5-1 to TRBJ1-1; TRBD1 matches at 7 bases. J was trimmed by 0 bases and V by 3 bases; bases with no gene match: 5. CDR1 and CDR2 from the germline V gene are SGHRS and YFSETQ. The CDR3 runs to 15 residues. The CDR3 loop is CASSWGQPLNTEAFF. The CDR3 nucleotides are TGCGCCAGCAGCTGGGGACAGCCACTGAACACTGAAGCTTTCTTT.

This sequence joins TRBV4-2 and TRBJ2-1; TRBD2 might be the D (6 bases). The germline CDR1 and CDR2 sequences are LGHNA and YNFKEQ. This CDR3 comprises 16 residues. V lost 5 bases, J lost 7 bases, and 21 bases lay in between. The CDR3 coding sequence is TGTGCCAGCAGCGCTCCGGGACTTGAGGGATTAAATGAGCAGTTCTTC. Protein product: CASSAPGLEGLNEQFF.

The rearrangement joins TRBV4-2 to TRBJ1-1; D is undetermined. V was shortened by 1 base and J by 6 bases, with 9 bases between the two germline ends. The germline CDR1 and CDR2 sequences are LGHNA and YNFKEQ. The CDR3 is made up of 13 amino acids. The CDR3 sequence is CASSQGDAPEAFF. CDR3 sequence (DNA): TGTGCCAGCAGCCAAGGAGATGCACCTGAAGCTTTCTTT.